What follows are 20 T cell receptor beta chains derived from one specimen sequenced in a study of blood T cell repertoires in COVID-19. Generated by immunoSEQ multiplex PCR, the TCRdb table keeps only in-frame clones and is missing some. This table has approximately 450,000 clones, 75% to 90% appearing once. Material for sequencing was PBMCs or T cells enriched from blood (not recorded which). These receptors were taken from a man aged 30-40 years who had recovered from COVID-19.

V is TRBV7-9 and J is TRBJ2-7; 8 nucleotides match TRBD2. CDR1 is SEHNR, CDR2 FQNEAQ, per germline (reference sequence). This CDR3 contains 15 residues. J was trimmed by 6 bases and V by 5 bases; bases with no gene match: 12. CDR3 sequence reads: CASSPSGTSTSEQYF. CDR3 coding DNA: TGTGCCAGCAGCCCCTCCGGGACTAGTACATCCGAGCAGTACTTC.

The chain couples TRBV2 to TRBJ1-5; D gene unclear. Germline-derived CDR1 and CDR2 are SNHLY and FYNNEI. This CDR3 region has 14 residues. Trimming removed 0 bases from V and 7 bases from J, with 10 bases in between. Here the CDR3 reads CASSEASPEQPQHF. The CDR3 DNA sequence: TGTGCCAGCAGTGAAGCATCCCCGGAGCAGCCCCAGCATTTT.

This chain uses TRBV6-6 with TRBJ2-7; 10 bases are shared with TRBD2. J lost 2 bases, V lost 6 bases, and 4 bases had no gene match. Germline V gives CDR1 MNHNY, CDR2 SVGAGI (reference sequence). The CDR3 sequence is 14 residues long. CDR3 coding DNA: TGTGCCAGCAGCCCTGGACTAGCGGCCTACGAGCAGTACTTC. This sequence encodes CASSPGLAAYEQYF.

The CDR3 region has the DNA TGTGCCAGCTCACCAGGGGCGGAACGGGGGAGAGAGACCCAGTACTTC. This sequence encodes CASSPGAERGRETQYF. This rearrangement joins TRBV18 to TRBJ2-5; perhaps TRBD2 as D (6 bases). CDR1 is KGHSH and CDR2 is LQKENI in the germline V gene. The CDR3 totals 16 residues. Trimming took 2 bases from V and 4 from J, leaving 17 bases between them. Full variable domain (rest looked up from reference TRBV18 and TRBJ2-5): NAGVMQNPRHLVRRRGQEARLRCSPMKGHSHVYWYRQLPEEGLKFMVYLQKENIIDESGMPKERFSAEFPKEGPSILRIQQVVRGDSAAYFCASSPGAERGRETQYFGPGTRLLVL.

The count of this clone is one. The rearrangement uses TRBV30 and TRBJ2-7, with 11 bases matching TRBD1. From germline, CDR1 is GTSNPN and CDR2 SVGIG (reference sequence). CDR3 length: 13 amino acids. Unmatched junction bases numbered 10, after V lost 5 bases and J lost 10 bases. The CDR3 loop is CAWGAGQGVHQYF. DNA for the CDR3: TGTGCCTGGGGTGCGGGACAGGGGGTACATCAGTACTTC.

This clone has a single count. The chain recombines TRBV27 with TRBJ2-1; no firm D call. Germline values: CDR1 MNHEY, CDR2 SMNVEV (reference sequence). The CDR3 covers 14 residues. V dropped 4 bases and J dropped 3 bases, with 10 bases sitting between them. The CDR3 spells CASSYWRNYNEQFF. For the CDR3, the DNA is TGTGCCAGCAGTTACTGGCGGAACTACAATGAGCAGTTCTTC.

A single count supports this clone. The CDR3 nucleotides read TGTGCCAGCAGCCAAACGGGAGCGGGAGCGGTGTTCTTC. As protein: CASSQTGAGAVFF. The rearrangement links TRBV3-1 (or the pseudogene TRBV3-2) to TRBJ2-1, with 8 bases fitting TRBD2. This CDR3 spans 13 amino acids. Germline-derived CDR1 and CDR2 are LGHDT and YNNKEL (reference sequence). J was trimmed by 15 bases and V by 2 bases; bases with no gene match: 9.

The V gene is TRBV6-6, the J gene TRBJ1-6; 11 positions match TRBD1. Germline V gives CDR1 MNHNY, CDR2 SVGAGI (reference sequence). The V segment lost 2 bases and the J segment 10 bases; nucleotides outside the gene matches: 4. The CDR3 is 15 residues long. The CDR3 DNA sequence: TGTGCCAGCAGTTACGGGACAGGGGGAAGGTCACCCCTCCACTTT. Translation: CASSYGTGGRSPLHF.

The CDR3 reads CATLTVPDTQYF. CDR3 nucleotide sequence: TGTGCCACCCTTACGGTTCCAGATACGCAGTATTTT. The rearrangement links TRBV12-3 or TRBV12-4 to TRBJ2-3, with unresolved D. Trimming removed 10 bases from V and 4 bases from J, with 12 bases in between. The CDR3 has 12 amino acids.

The V and J genes are TRBV10-1 and TRBJ2-5; D perhaps matches TRBD2 (6 bases). This CDR3 contains 16 residues. Germline V lookup: CDR1 WNHNN, CDR2 SYGVQD (reference sequence). V was clipped by 7 bases and J by 1 base, with 19 bases between them. CDR3 protein: CASNIRTTSPQETQYF. The CDR3 coding sequence is TGCGCCAGCAACATTAGGACAACTAGCCCCCAAGAGACCCAGTACTTC.

The CDR3: CASSLARAGEKLFF. In nucleotides, the CDR3 is TGTGCCAGCAGCTTAGCCAGGGCGGGGGAAAAACTGTTTTTT. The chain recombines TRBV7-9 with TRBJ1-4; D is possibly TRBD1 (5 bases). CDR3 length equals 14 residues. The V gene lost 0 bases and the J gene lost 8 bases, with 10 bases spanning the gap. Germline CDR1 is SEHNR and CDR2 is FQNEAQ (reference sequence).

In its sample, this clone was seen once. The genes are TRBV10-1 and TRBJ2-2; TRBD1 matches 7 bases. The CDR3 contains 14 residues. The V gene end was trimmed by 2 bases and the J gene end by 7 bases; junction bases not matched to a gene: 4. Germline V gives CDR1 WNHNN, CDR2 SYGVQD (reference sequence). CDR3 nucleotides: TGCGCCAGCAGTGAGGAGGGGGCAGGCGGGGAGCTGTTTTTT. It yields the protein CASSEEGAGGELFF.

Only one count was recorded for this clone. This specimen includes other DNA sequences encoding the same CDR3. This chain joins TRBV25-1 and TRBJ2-5, with a tentative D call TRBD2 (5 bases). V gave up 4 bases and J gave up 5 bases, with 5 bases separating them. Germline V lookup: CDR1 MGHDK, CDR2 SYGVNS. The CDR3 loop spans 11 amino acids. The CDR3: CASSAGETQYF. The CDR3 coding sequence is TGTGCCAGCAGTGCGGGGGAGACCCAGTACTTC. The whole variable domain, remainder taken from reference TRBV25-1 and TRBJ2-5, is EADIYQTPRYLVIGTGKKITLECSQTMGHDKMYWYQQDPGMELHLIHYSYGVNSTEKGDLSSESTVSRIRTEHFPLTLESARPSHTSQYLCASSAGETQYFGPGTRLLVL.

The rearrangement uses TRBV5-1 and TRBJ2-7, with D possibly TRBD1 on 5 matching bases. CDR1 SGHRS and CDR2 YFSETQ come from the germline V gene. Trimming removed 5 bases from V and 6 bases from J, with 15 bases in between. The CDR3 is made up of 13 amino acids. The CDR3 DNA sequence: TGCGCCAGCAGTGGCTTTGGGGCCGGCGAGCAGTACTTC. It codes for CASSGFGAGEQYF. Together with reference TRBV5-1 and TRBJ2-7, the CDR3 gives the full variable domain: KAGVTQTPRYLIKTRGQQVTLSCSPISGHRSVSWYQQTPGQGLQFLFEYFSETQRNKGNFPGRFSGRQFSNSRSEMNVSTLELGDSALYLCASSGFGAGEQYFGPGTRLTVT.

The rearrangement joins TRBV29-1 to TRBJ1-2, with D perhaps matching TRBD1 (5 bases). V lost 8 bases and J lost 8, with 18 bases in between. The CDR3 has 12 residues. Germline-derived CDR1 and CDR2 are SQVTM and ANQGSEA. Here the CDR3 reads CSISRPQGGYTF. The CDR3 bases are TGCAGCATTTCCCGGCCTCAGGGAGGCTACACCTTC.

This chain connects TRBV28 to TRBJ1-2; 7 bases map to TRBD1. CDR3 length: 15 residues. V gave up 4 bases and J gave up 3 bases; unmatched junction bases: 8. Germline CDR1 MDHEN, CDR2 SYDVKM. The CDR3 here is CASSYGQAYYYGYTF. CDR3 DNA sequence: TGTGCCAGCAGTTATGGACAGGCTTATTACTATGGCTACACCTTC.

The chain has TRBV6-1 and TRBJ1-6; D perhaps matches TRBD1 (5 bases). CDR1 and CDR2 (germline): MNHNS, SASEGT. The CDR3 extends over 16 amino acids. V dropped 0 bases and J dropped 5 bases, with 11 bases sitting between them. The CDR3 DNA follows: TGTGCCAGCAGTGAAGCCCGGCAGGGTGATAATTCACCCCTCCACTTT. This sequence encodes CASSEARQGDNSPLHF.

This clone has a handful of counts. The chain has TRBV2 and TRBJ2-2, with 9 bases fitting TRBD1. V lost 9 bases, J lost 2 bases, and 4 bases stayed unmatched. Germline assignment: CDR1 SNHLY and CDR2 FYNNEI. This CDR3 is 14 amino acids long. CDR3: CASGTGPNTGELFF. For the CDR3, the DNA is TGTGCCAGTGGGACAGGGCCCAACACCGGGGAGCTGTTTTTT.

As to this clone: A much larger clone sits a single nucleotide away, making a read error possible. The J gene is TRBJ2-1, the V gene TRBV28, with TRBD2 identical over 9 bases. The ends lost 6 bases at V and 4 bases at J; junction bases unmatched: 7. CDR3 length: 15 amino acids. CDR1 is MDHEN and CDR2 is SYDVKM in the germline V gene. CDR3 DNA sequence: TGTGCCAGCAGCCCGGGACTAGCAGAATACAATGAGCAGTTCTTC. Residues: CASSPGLAEYNEQFF.

The V call is TRBV6-5, the J call TRBJ1-2, with TRBD1 as a possible D gene (6 bases). The CDR3 extends over 14 amino acids. With 0 bases removed from V and 8 bases from J, the gap between germline ends came to 13 bases. Germline lookup yields CDR1 MNHEY and CDR2 SVGAGI. CDR3 in amino acids: CASSYSQGNGGYTF. In DNA form, the CDR3 reads TGTGCCAGCAGTTACTCTCAGGGGAATGGGGGCTACACCTTC.